Following are 27 T cell receptor beta chains from one sample sequenced in a study of blood T cell repertoires in COVID-19. Data came from immunoSEQ multiplex PCR; TCRdb stores just in-frame clones and leaves some out. The sample records more than 200,000 clones, just under 85% being singletons. The sequencing sample was made of peripheral blood. These receptors were taken from a man older than 75 with acute or convalescent COVID-19.

The J gene is TRBJ2-5, the V gene TRBV5-4; TRBD2 is a possible D gene (6 bases). Germline CDR1 and CDR2: SGHNT and YYREEE (reference sequence). The CDR3 loop spans 14 amino acids. The V end lost 3 bases, the J end lost 4 bases, and 13 bases lay between the germline ends. Written as DNA, the CDR3 is TGTGCCAGCAGCTCGCGGGGTAAGAGAGAGACCCAGTACTTC. Protein sequence: CASSSRGKRETQYF.

J is TRBJ1-3 and V is TRBV30, with D maybe TRBD1 (5 bases). CDR1 GTSNPN and CDR2 SVGIG come from the germline V gene (reference sequence). Trimming removed 0 bases at V and 1 base at J, with 7 bases between. There are 14 residues in the CDR3. Here the CDR3 DNA reads TGTGCCTGGAGTGTACCAGGGTCTGGAAACACCATATATTTT. Amino acid sequence: CAWSVPGSGNTIYF.

This rearrangement joins TRBV14 to TRBJ2-1; D gene uncertain. In germline, CDR1 is SGHDN, CDR2 FVKESK. The CDR3 consists of 17 residues. V was shortened by 0 bases and J by 8 bases, with 20 bases between the two germline ends. CDR3 bases: TGTGCCAGCAGCCAAGATACTGACGTAAAATGGAGAGATGAGCAGTTCTTC. Translated: CASSQDTDVKWRDEQFF.

The chain has TRBV19 and TRBJ1-3, with D possibly being TRBD1 (5 bases). The CDR3 has 16 amino acids. Trimming removed 3 bases from V and 0 bases from J, with 12 bases in between. Germline V gene lookup returns CDR1 LNHDA and CDR2 SQIVND (reference sequence). In DNA, the CDR3 is TGTGCCAGTAGTATGACAGACTCCTACTCTGGAAACACCATATATTTT. Translation gives CASSMTDSYSGNTIYF. Based on the CDR3 plus reference TRBV19 and TRBJ1-3, the full variable domain is DGGITQSPKYLFRKEGQNVTLSCEQNLNHDAMYWYRQDPGQGLRLIYYSQIVNDFQKGDIAEGYSVSREKKESFPLTVTSAQKNPTAFYLCASSMTDSYSGNTIYFGEGSWLTVV.

The genes are TRBV4-2 and TRBJ1-5; 8 bases align to TRBD1. Germline CDR1 reads LGHNA; CDR2 reads YNFKEQ. J lost 0 bases, V lost 4 bases, and 14 bases had no gene match. The CDR3 consists of 19 residues. In DNA, the CDR3 is TGTGCCAGCAGCCTTAAAGCGGACAGGGCCTCGTTTAGCAATCAGCCCCAGCATTTT. Its translation is CASSLKADRASFSNQPQHF.

CDR3 protein: CATSDPAGPNEQFF. DNA for the CDR3: TGTGCCACCAGTGACCCCGCAGGGCCAAATGAGCAGTTCTTC. The V call is TRBV24-1, the J call TRBJ2-1; weak D call: TRBD1 (5 bases). This CDR3 has 14 residues. Looked up from germline, CDR1 is KGHDR and CDR2 is SFDVKD. V lost 4 bases, J lost 7 bases, and 13 bases lay in between.

Only one count was recorded for this clone. The rearrangement uses TRBV15 and TRBJ2-1, with unresolved D. The CDR3 totals 13 residues. V lost 0 bases, J lost 4 bases, and 4 bases lay in between. Germline V gives CDR1 LNHNV, CDR2 YYDKDF (reference sequence). CDR3 sequence (DNA): TGTGCCACCAGCAGAGAATCATACAATGAGCAGTTCTTC. Translation: CATSRESYNEQFF.

This sequence joins TRBV6-5 and TRBJ1-2, with D perhaps matching TRBD1 (6 bases). The CDR3 loop spans 14 amino acids. V was trimmed by 6 bases and J by 0 bases, leaving 11 bases between them. Germline assignment: CDR1 MNHEY and CDR2 SVGAGI. The CDR3 DNA is TGTGCCAGCAGCACAGGGAGGGCTAACTATGGCTACACCTTC. This encodes CASSTGRANYGYTF.

The chain links TRBV5-6 to TRBJ1-5; D is ambiguous. V shed 0 bases and J shed 0 bases, with 7 bases lying between them. The CDR3 is 15 residues long. The V gene's germline CDR1 is SGHDT and CDR2 YYEEEE. The CDR3 DNA is TGTGCCAGCAGCTTGGGGCCGATTAGCAATCAGCCCCAGCATTTT. Its translation: CASSLGPISNQPQHF.

The count of this clone is one. At the DNA level, this CDR3 is encoded by other sequences in the same sample as well. This rearrangement joins TRBV28 to TRBJ2-7; D possibly corresponds to TRBD2 (6 bases). Germline V gene lookup returns CDR1 MDHEN and CDR2 SYDVKM. The CDR3 consists of 13 residues. The germline V and J ends were trimmed by 6 bases and 3 bases, with 12 bases remaining between them. The CDR3 region is CASRTGGSYEQYF. CDR3 coding DNA: TGTGCCAGCAGGACTGGGGGGAGCTACGAGCAGTACTTC. Combining the CDR3 with reference TRBV28 and TRBJ2-7 gives the whole variable domain DVKVTQSSRYLVKRTGEKVFLECVQDMDHENMFWYRQDPGLGLRLIYFSYDVKMKEKGDIPEGYSVSREKKERFSLILESASTNQTSMYLCASRTGGSYEQYFGPGTRLTVT.

This rearrangement joins TRBV30 to TRBJ1-5; D may be TRBD1 (6 bases). CDR1 and CDR2 (germline): GTSNPN, SVGIG (reference sequence). CDR3 size: 17 residues. Trimming took off 1 base at V and 4 bases at J, with 20 bases between the two ends. DNA for the CDR3: TGTGCCTGGAGTGACGATCGACAGGCGTTGAGGAATCAGCCCCAGCATTTT. Translated: CAWSDDRQALRNQPQHF.

Only a few counts were recorded for this clone. V usage is TRBV10-3 and J usage is TRBJ1-1, with TRBD1 identical over 7 bases. The germline gives CDR1 ENHRY, CDR2 SYGVKD. The CDR3 consists of 12 residues. Germline trimming cut 7 bases from V and 4 bases from J; bases unmatched to any gene: 3. In DNA form, the CDR3 reads TGTGCCATCAAGGGGGCGGTCACTGAAGCTTTCTTT. Translating it yields CAIKGAVTEAFF.

The rearrangement links TRBV18 to TRBJ2-5; the match to TRBD1 covers 7 bases. V shed 3 bases and J 4 bases; nucleotides not matched to a gene: 8. The CDR3 extends over 15 amino acids. Germline CDR1 KGHSH, CDR2 LQKENI. The CDR3 coding sequence is TGTGCCAGCTCACCTCAACAGGGGTCGGCAGAGACCCAGTACTTC. As protein: CASSPQQGSAETQYF.

The chain uses TRBV5-1 and TRBJ1-4; TRBD1 matches at 7 bases. V was pared by 4 bases and J by 5 bases, with 2 bases of the junction left unmatched. CDR3 length: 13 residues. Germline CDR1 and CDR2: SGHRS and YFSETQ. The chain's CDR3 is CASSLTGNEKLFF. The CDR3 nucleotides read TGCGCCAGCAGCCTGACAGGGAATGAAAAACTGTTTTTT.

This clone was counted a few times. The rearrangement links TRBV27 to TRBJ1-4; D not certain. Trimming took 8 bases from V and 8 from J, leaving 15 bases between them. Germline V lookup: CDR1 MNHEY, CDR2 SMNVEV (reference sequence). This CDR3 spans 13 amino acids. The DNA of the CDR3 is TGTGCCAGCGGACCCTCGTCGGGGGAAAAACTGTTTTTT. Its translation: CASGPSSGEKLFF. The entire variable domain, with the rest obtained from reference TRBV27 and TRBJ1-4, is as follows: EAQVTQNPRYLITVTGKKLTVTCSQNMNHEYMSWYRQDPGLGLRQIYYSMNVEVTDKGDVPEGYKVSRKEKRNFPLILESPSPNQTSLYFCASGPSSGEKLFFGSGTQLSVL.

V and J are TRBV4-2 and TRBJ1-4; D remains unclear. The ends were cut back, 5 bases at V and 8 bases at J, with 21 bases in the middle. CDR1 is LGHNA, CDR2 YNFKEQ, per germline. The CDR3 consists of 16 residues. DNA for the CDR3: TGTGCCAGCAGCTTAAACCCCGACGCGGGGTTCGAAAAACTGTTTTTT. It yields the protein CASSLNPDAGFEKLFF.

The chain employs TRBV7-2 and TRBJ2-7, with D possibly matching TRBD1 (5 bases). Germline-derived CDR1 and CDR2 are SGHTA and FQGNSA. V was trimmed by 1 base and J by 1 base, leaving 14 bases between them. The CDR3 extends over 16 amino acids. The CDR3 reads CASSLGGGTSSYEQYF. For the CDR3, the DNA is TGTGCCAGCAGCTTAGGGGGCGGAACCTCTTCCTACGAGCAGTACTTC.

The J gene is TRBJ1-1, the V gene TRBV18; 10 nucleotides agree with TRBD1. CDR1 is KGHSH and CDR2 is LQKENI in the germline V gene. CDR3 length: 18 amino acids. Trimming removed 5 bases from V and 0 bases from J; junction bases left unmatched: 12. In DNA form, the CDR3 reads TGTGCCAGCTCAACCACCGGGACAGGGGTCGCCCTGAACACTGAAGCTTTCTTT. It yields the protein CASSTTGTGVALNTEAFF.

The chain has TRBV5-5 and TRBJ2-3; 8 nucleotides line up with TRBD2. The germline CDR1 and CDR2 sequences are SGHKS and YYEKEE (reference sequence). V gave up 6 bases and J gave up 7 bases; unmatched junction bases: 13. The CDR3 has 15 residues. CDR3 residues: CASTSLGGGLNTQYF. The DNA of the CDR3 is TGTGCCAGCACCTCTTTGGGCGGGGGGTTAAATACGCAGTATTTT.

This chain joins TRBV7-9 and TRBJ2-5, with TRBD2 identical over 12 bases. The germline V gene encodes CDR1 SEHNR and CDR2 FQNEAQ (reference sequence). The junction had 8 bases not matched to a gene; V was cut back by 4 bases and J by 5 bases. The CDR3 is 16 amino acids. DNA of the CDR3: TGTGCCAGCAGCTCGCCGGGACTAGCGGGTGGTGAGACCCAGTACTTC. As protein: CASSSPGLAGGETQYF.

The chain recombines TRBV6-4 with TRBJ2-1; 10 nucleotides agree with TRBD1. Germline CDR1 is MRHNA and CDR2 is SNTAGT. After removal of 7 bases from V and 5 bases from J, the junction contained 8 bases not matched to a gene. This CDR3 contains 15 residues. The CDR3 coding sequence is TGTGCCAGCACCCAGACAGGGGGCGCCGACAATGAGCAGTTCTTC. Protein: CASTQTGGADNEQFF.

The chain has TRBV3-1 (or the pseudogene TRBV3-2) and TRBJ2-1; 11 bases map to TRBD1. Looked up from germline, CDR1 is LGHDT and CDR2 is YNNKEL (reference sequence). The CDR3 consists of 15 residues. With 6 bases clipped from V and 4 bases from J, the junction kept 5 bases outside the gene matches. The CDR3 sequence: CASRRTGGAYNEQFF. In DNA, the CDR3 is TGTGCCAGCAGGCGGACAGGGGGCGCTTACAATGAGCAGTTCTTC.

The genes are TRBV27 and TRBJ2-6; 8 bases match TRBD1. Germline V gene data show CDR1 as MNHEY and CDR2 as SMNVEV (reference sequence). The CDR3 loop spans 16 amino acids. With V trimmed by 3 bases and J by 3 bases, 4 bases remained unmatched. The CDR3 region is CASSFSGGIGANVLTF. CDR3 coding DNA: TGTGCCAGCAGTTTTTCAGGGGGCATTGGGGCCAACGTCCTGACTTTC. Variable domain in full (rest from reference TRBV27 and TRBJ2-6): EAQVTQNPRYLITVTGKKLTVTCSQNMNHEYMSWYRQDPGLGLRQIYYSMNVEVTDKGDVPEGYKVSRKEKRNFPLILESPSPNQTSLYFCASSFSGGIGANVLTFGAGSRLTVL.

Here the CDR3 DNA reads TGTGCCAGCAGCCCACCGGGACAGCCCTACAATGAGCAGTTCTTC. Translating gives CASSPPGQPYNEQFF. The chain has TRBV7-9 and TRBJ2-1, with 7 bases aligning to TRBD1. This CDR3 region has 15 residues. Germline lookup yields CDR1 SEHNR and CDR2 FQNEAQ (reference sequence). Trimming removed 5 bases from V and 2 bases from J; junction bases left unmatched: 6.

The chain recombines TRBV28 with TRBJ1-5, with D possibly being TRBD1 (6 bases). This CDR3 is 16 amino acids long. Trimming removed 1 base from V and 7 bases from J, with 17 bases in between. Germline assignment: CDR1 MDHEN and CDR2 SYDVKM. The CDR3 spells CASSLSFGGAGQPQHF. Written as DNA, the CDR3 is TGTGCCAGCAGTTTATCATTTGGGGGGGCAGGACAGCCCCAGCATTTT.

This sequence joins TRBV4-1 and TRBJ1-5; 8 bases align to TRBD1. Germline lookup yields CDR1 MGHRA and CDR2 YSYEKL. Trimming cost V 3 bases and J 3 bases; bases outside gene matches: 4. The CDR3 is made up of 15 amino acids. CDR3 residues: CASSQDRVNNQPQHF. CDR3 DNA: TGCGCCAGCAGCCAGGACAGGGTGAACAATCAGCCCCAGCATTTT.

This chain joins TRBV27 and TRBJ2-7; 8 nucleotides line up with TRBD1. The germline gives CDR1 MNHEY, CDR2 SMNVEV (reference sequence). The J segment lost 0 bases and the V segment lost 6 bases, leaving 4 bases of the junction unmatched. The CDR3 consists of 14 residues. This CDR3 reads CASRTQGASYEQYF. The CDR3 DNA follows: TGTGCCAGCAGGACTCAGGGGGCCTCCTACGAGCAGTACTTC.